This T cell receptor beta chain is from a study of identical twins (dated by TCRdb to 2016 to 2017). Turning to the overall study: TCR alpha and beta repertoires from monozygotic twins, unrelated adults of various ages and cord blood were deep-sequenced to test whether fetal clonotypes persist. To rule out contamination, replicate twin experiments were performed at different times with different library preparation protocols. Broader findings and caveats from the paper: Out-of-frame TCR alpha sequences shared between twins showed an excess of low generation-probability sequences compared with coincidental sharing between unrelated individuals. Invariant T cells such as MAIT and iNKT could partly confound zero-insertion analyses, though diverse VJ usage argued against this for most clonotypes. Recombination models systematically underestimated out-of-frame TCR alpha sharing in monozygotic twins but agreed with sharing between unrelated individuals. Fewer insertions were carried by abundant cord blood beta clonotypes; a weaker similar trend was observed in young adult naive repertoires, while no such trend was observed in memory repertoires. Excess twin sharing in beta out-of-frame sequences was weaker because fewer shared sequences lowered the signal-to-noise ratio. Because the same donors could not be followed over many years, the conclusions depended on cross-sectional statistical analysis.

The library was prepared using 5' RACE. TCRdb records Illumina HiSeq 2000 as the sequencer. Template switching added a universal primer binding site, and the final cDNA carried a unique molecular identifier that allowed TCR cDNA molecules to be counted accurately. Specific primers in the conserved constant-segment region were used to synthesize first-strand cDNA for the TCR alpha and beta chains. To control for contamination, each cDNA library was double barcoded with a SMART-Mk sample barcode plus Illumina barcodes. TruSeq adapter sequences and Illumina sample barcodes were added in two successive PCR steps. The Illumina HiSeq platform was used with custom primers to sequence TCR alpha and beta cDNA libraries. Per the source publication's procedure: Raw reads were processed with MiGEC to extract unique molecular identifiers, and MiXCR was used to determine CDR3 positions. Recombination models were inferred per individual with the repgenHMM and IGoR tools using an EM algorithm. Shared clonotype analysis was performed with the tcR package in R, normalizing sharing by the product of cloneset sizes. Out-of-frame nonproductive sequences were analyzed to study raw recombination free of thymic and clonal selection effects. Using fastp trimming at Q25 and MiXCR clonotype assembly, TCRdb reanalyzed the public sequencing data and kept in-frame beta chains. Duplicate CDR3 protein sequences are folded into a single record with the most common DNA and genes. For this entry, the V and J calls and clone size follow TCRdb and not the study's own pipeline. For this sample there are under 900,000 distinct CDR3 sequences; 9% to 15% appear just once. The ten top clones hold around 1.5% of the sample.

Of note for this clonotype: Its target antigen remains unknown. No much larger clone exists at a distance of one base, and base qualities are not known.

All donors were healthy Caucasians. Three pairs of female monozygotic twins, all aged about 18 to 30 years, were included in the twin cohort. RNA for TCR libraries was isolated from peripheral blood mononuclear cells. V is reduced by 3 bases and J by 1 base, leaving a spacing of 14 bases between them. Counted from cysteine to phenylalanine, this CDR3 has 16 amino acids. Only CDR3 DNA is held: 48 bases, read in frame from base 1. These same records also appear under a second study, on yellow fever vaccine responses in identical twins. Drawing on the second study: The T cell response to vaccination in identical twins was reported by the authors to appear partly convergent and partly personalized. In identical twins, the study followed T cell clones that responded to the vaccine with precision.

The TCR was taken from a woman aged 18 to 35 in good health. In this chain, TRBV12-3 or TRBV12-4 is recombined with TRBJ2-3; there is no confident call for the D gene. The sequenced sample consisted of PBMCs. This receptor has the CDR3 CASSFVQYPGTDTQYF. Read as DNA, the sequence is TGTGCCAGCAGTTTTGTACAATATCCTGGCACAGATACGCAGTATTTT.